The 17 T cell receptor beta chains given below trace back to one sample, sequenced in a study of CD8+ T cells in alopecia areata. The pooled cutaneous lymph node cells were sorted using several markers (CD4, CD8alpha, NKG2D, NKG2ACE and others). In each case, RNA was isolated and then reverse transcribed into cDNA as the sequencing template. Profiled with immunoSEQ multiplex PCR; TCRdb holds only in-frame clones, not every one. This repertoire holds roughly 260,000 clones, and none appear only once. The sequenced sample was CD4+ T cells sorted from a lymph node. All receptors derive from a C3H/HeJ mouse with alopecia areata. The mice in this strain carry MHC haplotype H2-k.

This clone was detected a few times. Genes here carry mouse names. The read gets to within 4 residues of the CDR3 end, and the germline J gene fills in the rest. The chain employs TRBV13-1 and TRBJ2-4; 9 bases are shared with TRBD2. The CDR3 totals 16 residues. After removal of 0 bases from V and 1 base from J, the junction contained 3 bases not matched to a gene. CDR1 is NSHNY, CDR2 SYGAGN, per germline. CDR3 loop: CASSDVTGGGQNTLYF. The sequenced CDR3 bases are TGTGCCAGCAGTGATGTGACTGGGGGTGGTCAAAAC.

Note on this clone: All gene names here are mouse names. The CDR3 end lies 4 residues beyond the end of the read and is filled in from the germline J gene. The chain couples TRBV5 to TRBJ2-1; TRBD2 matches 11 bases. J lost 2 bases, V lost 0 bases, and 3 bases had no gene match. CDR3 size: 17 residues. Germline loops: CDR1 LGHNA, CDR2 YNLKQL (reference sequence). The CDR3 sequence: CASSQERDWGHYAEQFF. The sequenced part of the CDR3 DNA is TGTGCCAGCAGCCAAGAAAGGGACTGGGGGCACTATGCT.

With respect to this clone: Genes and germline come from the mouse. This CDR3 reads CASSQTGEVTGQLYF. The sequenced part of the CDR3 DNA is TGTGCCAGCAGCCAAACAGGGGAAGTCACCGGG. The chain is built from TRBV5 and TRBJ2-2; 7 bases agree with TRBD1. The read ends 4 residues early relative to the CDR3; the germline J gene fills the gap. This CDR3 contains 15 residues. Looked up from germline, CDR1 is LGHNA and CDR2 is YNLKQL (reference sequence). V gave up 2 bases and J gave up 4 bases; unmatched junction bases: 4.

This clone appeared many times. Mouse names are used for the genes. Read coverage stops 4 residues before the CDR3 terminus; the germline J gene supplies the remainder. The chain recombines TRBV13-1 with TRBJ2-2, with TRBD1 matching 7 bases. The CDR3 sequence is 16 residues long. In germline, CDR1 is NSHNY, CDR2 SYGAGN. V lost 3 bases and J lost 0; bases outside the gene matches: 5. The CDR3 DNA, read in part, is TGTGCCAGCAGTGGCGACAGGGAATCAAACACCGGG. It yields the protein CASSGDRESNTG. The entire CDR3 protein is CASSGDRESNTGQLYF.

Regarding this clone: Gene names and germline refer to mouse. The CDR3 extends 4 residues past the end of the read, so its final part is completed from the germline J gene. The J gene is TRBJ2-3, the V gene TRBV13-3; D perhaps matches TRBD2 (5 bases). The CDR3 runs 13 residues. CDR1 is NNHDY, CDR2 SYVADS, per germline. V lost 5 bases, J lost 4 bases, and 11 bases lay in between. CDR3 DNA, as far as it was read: TGTGCCAGCAGCCCGGACTTTTCAGAA. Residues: CASSPDFSE. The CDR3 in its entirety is CASSPDFSETLYF.

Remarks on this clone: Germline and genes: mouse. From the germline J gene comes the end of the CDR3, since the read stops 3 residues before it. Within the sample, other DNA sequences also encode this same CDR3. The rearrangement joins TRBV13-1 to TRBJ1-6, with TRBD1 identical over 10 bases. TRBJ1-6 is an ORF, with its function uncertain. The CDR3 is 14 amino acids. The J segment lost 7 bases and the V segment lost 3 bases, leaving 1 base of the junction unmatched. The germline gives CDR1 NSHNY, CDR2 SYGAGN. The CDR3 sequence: CASSGDRGNSPLYF. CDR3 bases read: TGTGCCAGCAGTGGGGACAGGGGCAATTCGCCC.

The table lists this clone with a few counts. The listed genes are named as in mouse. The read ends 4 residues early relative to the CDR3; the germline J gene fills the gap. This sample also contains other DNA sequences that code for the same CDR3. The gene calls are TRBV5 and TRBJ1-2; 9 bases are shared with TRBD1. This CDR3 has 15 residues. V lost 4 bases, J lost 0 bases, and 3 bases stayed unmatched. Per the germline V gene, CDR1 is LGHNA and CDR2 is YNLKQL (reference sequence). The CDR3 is CASSPRQGANSDYTF. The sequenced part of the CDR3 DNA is TGTGCCAGCAGCCCAAGACAGGGGGCAAACTCC.

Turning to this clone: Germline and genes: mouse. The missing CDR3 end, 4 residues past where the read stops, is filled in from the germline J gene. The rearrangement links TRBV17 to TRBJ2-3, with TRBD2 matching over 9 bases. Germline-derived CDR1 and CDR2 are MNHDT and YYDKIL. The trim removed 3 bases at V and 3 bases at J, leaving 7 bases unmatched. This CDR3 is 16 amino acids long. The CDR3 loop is CASSSGGGAPAETLYF. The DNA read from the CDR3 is TGTGCTAGCAGTAGTGGTGGGGGGGCGCCGGCAGAA.

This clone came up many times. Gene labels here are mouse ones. The CDR3 DNA, read in part, is TGCACCTGCAGTGCAGATGGGGGGAATAATTCGCCC. It encodes CTCSADGGNNSP. In full, the CDR3 is CTCSADGGNNSPLYF. The chain uses TRBV1 and TRBJ1-6, with TRBD1 as a possible D gene (5 bases). The read terminates 3 residues ahead of where the CDR3 ends, so the germline J gene completes it. TRBJ1-6 is assigned to the ORF class and has an uncertain function. Germline V lookup: CDR1 NSQYPW, CDR2 LRSPGD (reference sequence). This CDR3 spans 15 amino acids. Trimming took 0 bases from V and 5 from J, leaving 8 bases between them.

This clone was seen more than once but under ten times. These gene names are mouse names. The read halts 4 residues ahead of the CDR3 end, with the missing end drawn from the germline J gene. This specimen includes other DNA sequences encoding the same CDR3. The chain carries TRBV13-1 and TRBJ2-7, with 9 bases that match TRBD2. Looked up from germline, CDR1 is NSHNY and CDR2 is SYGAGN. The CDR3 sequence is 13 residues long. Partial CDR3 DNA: TGTGCCAGCAGTGATCCTGGGGGGGAT. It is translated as CASSDPGGD. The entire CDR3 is CASSDPGGDEQYF.

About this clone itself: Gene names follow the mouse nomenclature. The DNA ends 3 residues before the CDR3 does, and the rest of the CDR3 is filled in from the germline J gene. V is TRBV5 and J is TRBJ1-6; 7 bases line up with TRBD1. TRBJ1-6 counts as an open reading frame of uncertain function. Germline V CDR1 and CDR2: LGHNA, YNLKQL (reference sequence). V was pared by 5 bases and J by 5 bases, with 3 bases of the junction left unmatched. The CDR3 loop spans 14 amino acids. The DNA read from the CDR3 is TGTGCCAGCAGCAAGGGACAGAATAATTCGCCC. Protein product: CASSKGQNNSP. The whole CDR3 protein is CASSKGQNNSPLYF.

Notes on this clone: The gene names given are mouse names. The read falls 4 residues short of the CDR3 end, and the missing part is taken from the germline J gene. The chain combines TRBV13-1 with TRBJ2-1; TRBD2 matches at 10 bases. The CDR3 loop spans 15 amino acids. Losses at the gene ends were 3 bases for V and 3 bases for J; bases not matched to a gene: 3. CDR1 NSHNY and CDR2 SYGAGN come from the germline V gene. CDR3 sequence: CASSVRLGGYAEQFF. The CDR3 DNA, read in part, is TGTGCCAGCAGTGTCCGACTGGGGGGCTATGCT.

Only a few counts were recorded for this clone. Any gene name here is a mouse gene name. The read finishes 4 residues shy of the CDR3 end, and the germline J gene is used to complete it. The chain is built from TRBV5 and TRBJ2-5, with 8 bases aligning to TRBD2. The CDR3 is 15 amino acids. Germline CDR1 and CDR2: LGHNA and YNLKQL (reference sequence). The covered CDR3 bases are TGTGCCAGCAGCCAAGAAGGGGGGGGCGCGGAC. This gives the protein CASSQEGGGAD. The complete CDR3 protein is CASSQEGGGADTQYF.

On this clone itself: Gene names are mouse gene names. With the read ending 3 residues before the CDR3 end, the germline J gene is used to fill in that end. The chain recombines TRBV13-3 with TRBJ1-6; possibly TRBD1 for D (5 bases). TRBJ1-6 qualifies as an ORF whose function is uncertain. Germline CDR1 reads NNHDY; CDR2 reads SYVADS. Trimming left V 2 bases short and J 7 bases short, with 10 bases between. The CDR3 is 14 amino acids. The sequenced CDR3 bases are TGTGCCAGCAGTGAGGGGGGAGAGAATTCGCCC. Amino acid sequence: CASSEGGENSP. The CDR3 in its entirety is CASSEGGENSPLYF.

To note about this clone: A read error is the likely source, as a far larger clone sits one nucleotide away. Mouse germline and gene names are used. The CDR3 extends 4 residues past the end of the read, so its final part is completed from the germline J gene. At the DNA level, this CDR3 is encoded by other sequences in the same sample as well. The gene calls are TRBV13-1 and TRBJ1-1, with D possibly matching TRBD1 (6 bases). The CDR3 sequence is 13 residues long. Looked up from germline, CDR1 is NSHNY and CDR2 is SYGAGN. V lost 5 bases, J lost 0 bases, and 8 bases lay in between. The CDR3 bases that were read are TGTGCCAGCAGCGGGACAACAAACACA. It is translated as CASSGTTNT. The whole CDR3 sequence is CASSGTTNTEVFF.

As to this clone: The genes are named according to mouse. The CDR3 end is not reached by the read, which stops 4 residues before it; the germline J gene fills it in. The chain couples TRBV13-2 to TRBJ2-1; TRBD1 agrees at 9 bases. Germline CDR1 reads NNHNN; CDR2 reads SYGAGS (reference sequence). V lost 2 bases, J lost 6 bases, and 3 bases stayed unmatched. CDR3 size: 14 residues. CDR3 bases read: TGTGCCAGCGGTGACGGGACAGGGATTGCT. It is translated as CASGDGTGIA. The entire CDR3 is CASGDGTGIAEQFF.

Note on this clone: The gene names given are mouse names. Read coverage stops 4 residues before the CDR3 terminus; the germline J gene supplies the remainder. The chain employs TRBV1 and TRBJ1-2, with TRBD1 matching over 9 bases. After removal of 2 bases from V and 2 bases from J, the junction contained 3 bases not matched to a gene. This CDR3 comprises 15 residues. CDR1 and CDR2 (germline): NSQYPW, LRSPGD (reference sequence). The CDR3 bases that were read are TGCACCTGCAGTGCACGGGACAGGGATAACTCC. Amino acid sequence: CTCSARDRDNS. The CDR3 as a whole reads CTCSARDRDNSDYTF.